Presented here are 8 T cell receptor beta chains from one specimen sequenced in a study of blood T cell repertoires in COVID-19. TCRdb keeps only in-frame clones here, not all; method: immunoSEQ multiplex PCR. The sample records some 240,000 clones, 80% to 90% being singletons. Sequencing input: PBMCs or T cells enriched from blood (not recorded which). Source of these receptors: a woman between 50 and 59 years old who had been exposed to COVID-19.

The J gene is TRBJ2-3, the V gene TRBV15; 7 positions match TRBD2. The V gene end was trimmed by 3 bases and the J gene end by 2 bases; junction bases not matched to a gene: 5. Germline V lookup: CDR1 LNHNV, CDR2 YYDKDF (reference sequence). This CDR3 is built from 15 residues. The CDR3 nucleotides read TGTGCCACCAGCAGGGGCGGGGGAGTCACAGATACGCAGTATTTT. This encodes CATSRGGGVTDTQYF. The complete variable domain, with remaining parts taken from reference TRBV15 and TRBJ2-3, reads DAMVIQNPRYQVTQFGKPVTLSCSQTLNHNVMYWYQQKSSQAPKLLFHYYDKDFNNEADTPDNFQSRRPNTSFCFLDIRSPGLGDTAMYLCATSRGGGVTDTQYFGPGTRLTVL.

The gene calls are TRBV7-8 and TRBJ2-5; 8 bases match TRBD2. With 5 bases clipped from V and 3 bases from J, the junction kept 11 bases outside the gene matches. The CDR3 consists of 16 residues. Germline V gene sequence: CDR1 SGHVS, CDR2 FQNEAQ. For the CDR3, the DNA is TGTGCCAGCAGCCCTCTCTCGAGAGCGGGGGAAGAGACCCAGTACTTC. Translating gives CASSPLSRAGEETQYF.

In its sample, this clone is medium-sized. The gene calls are TRBV6-5 and TRBJ2-7, with 9 bases matching TRBD2. The CDR3 length is 14 residues. The V gene's germline CDR1 is MNHEY and CDR2 SVGAGI. The J segment lost 2 bases and the V segment lost 7 bases, leaving 6 bases of the junction unmatched. The CDR3 nucleotides are TGTGCCAGCACCGAGGGCGGGGGGGCCTACGAGCAGTACTTC. It specifies CASTEGGGAYEQYF.

This sequence joins TRBV5-5 and TRBJ1-5; tentative D call: TRBD1 (5 bases). Trimming cost V 2 bases and J 6 bases, with 9 bases left between them. CDR1 is SGHKS and CDR2 is YYEKEE in the germline V gene (reference sequence). The CDR3 has 13 residues. CDR3 sequence (DNA): TGTGCCAGCAGCTTTTCGGGGGGTCAGCCCCAGCATTTT. Its protein is CASSFSGGQPQHF. Looking up the rest from reference TRBV5-5 and TRBJ1-5 gives the full variable domain: DAGVTQSPTHLIKTRGQQVTLRCSPISGHKSVSWYQQVLGQGPQFIFQYYEKEERGRGNFPDRFSARQFPNYSSELNVNALLLGDSALYLCASSFSGGQPQHFGDGTRLSIL.

This sequence joins TRBV6-2 or TRBV6-3 and TRBJ1-1, with 11 bases that match TRBD1. Per germline, CDR1 MNHEY and CDR2 SVGEGT. The CDR3 is made up of 14 amino acids. V trimming: 6 bases; J trimming: 10 bases; junction bases outside the gene matches: 10. The CDR3 loop is CASSLIVGQGGAFF. The CDR3 nucleotides read TGTGCCAGCAGCCTTATAGTGGGACAGGGGGGAGCTTTCTTT.

The chain uses TRBV18 and TRBJ1-1; D unclear. V gave up 6 bases and J gave up 1 base, with 12 bases separating them. The germline CDR1 and CDR2 sequences are KGHSH and LQKENI. CDR3 length: 14 amino acids. The CDR3 protein is CASSVREGNTEAFF. The DNA for the CDR3 is TGTGCCAGCTCGGTTCGCGAGGGGAACACTGAAGCTTTCTTT.

This chain connects TRBV29-1 to TRBJ1-1; 10 positions match TRBD1. The CDR3 is 14 residues long. J was trimmed by 6 bases and V by 6 bases; bases with no gene match: 10. CDR1 and CDR2 from the germline V gene are SQVTM and ANQGSEA. CDR3 in DNA: TGCAGCGTCCGGACAGGGGGGCCAAGGGCTGAAGCTTTCTTT. It specifies CSVRTGGPRAEAFF.

The chain combines TRBV19 with TRBJ1-2; TRBD1 matches at 8 bases. V shed 5 bases and J 1 base; nucleotides not matched to a gene: 9. Germline values: CDR1 LNHDA, CDR2 SQIVND (reference sequence). The CDR3 consists of 16 residues. DNA for the CDR3: TGTGCCAGTAGTCCCCGGGACAGGCTTTTTAACTATGGCTACACCTTC. This translates into CASSPRDRLFNYGYTF.